Sequencing of this TCR beta chain was carried out in a study of OX40 agonist ivuxolimab in advanced cancers. Patients were ruled out by autoimmune disease history or systemic immunosuppression. The method was immunoSEQ multiplex PCR; TCRdb's version includes in-frame clones alone and lacks a portion of them. The repertoire includes approximately 45,000 clones, approximately 86% of them detected once, and about 15% sits in the top ten. This clonotype was sampled from an adult with an advanced solid tumor such as melanoma, head and neck, liver or kidney cancer. Sample: CD4+ or CD8+ T cells sorted from blood, taken in a trial of the OX40 agonist ivuxolimab.

The CDR3 reads CATRESGTGELFF. As DNA, the CDR3 is TGTGCCACCCGGGAGTCCGGCACCGGGGAGCTGTTTTTT. The chain has TRBV7-3 and TRBJ2-2; TRBD2 is a possible D gene (6 bases). This CDR3 comprises 13 residues. Germline CDR1 is SGHTA and CDR2 is FQGTGA. The V gene lost 10 bases and the J gene lost 4 bases, with 13 bases spanning the gap.